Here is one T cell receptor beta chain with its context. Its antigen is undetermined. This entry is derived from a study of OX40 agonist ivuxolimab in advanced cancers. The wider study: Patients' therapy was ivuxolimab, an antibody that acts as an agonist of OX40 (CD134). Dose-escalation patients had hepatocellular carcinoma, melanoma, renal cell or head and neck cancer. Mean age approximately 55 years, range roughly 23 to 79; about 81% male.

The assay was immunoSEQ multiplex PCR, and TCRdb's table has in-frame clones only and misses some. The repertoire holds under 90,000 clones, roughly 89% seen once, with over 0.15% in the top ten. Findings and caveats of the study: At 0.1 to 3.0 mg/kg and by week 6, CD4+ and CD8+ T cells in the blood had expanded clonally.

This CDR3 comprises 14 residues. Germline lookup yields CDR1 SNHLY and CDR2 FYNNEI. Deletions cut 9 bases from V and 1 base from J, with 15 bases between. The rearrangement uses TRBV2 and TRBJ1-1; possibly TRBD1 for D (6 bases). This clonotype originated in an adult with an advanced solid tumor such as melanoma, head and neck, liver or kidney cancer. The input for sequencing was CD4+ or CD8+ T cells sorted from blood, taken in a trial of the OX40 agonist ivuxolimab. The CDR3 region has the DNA TGTGCCAGAAGACAGGCGGGGAGGAACACTGAAGCTTTCTTT. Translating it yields CARRQAGRNTEAFF.